This T cell receptor beta chain is from a study of beta chain features in type 1 diabetes. Study information: Examined across all samples were 90 million to 130 million sorted cells.

Markers CD45RO/CCR7/CD25/CD127/CD95/CD27 served to sort CD4+ naive, central memory, regulatory and stem cell-like memory cells. Purities over 98% were achieved in all sorted populations. J lost 10 bases, V lost 6 bases, and 7 bases had no gene match. Germline-derived CDR1 and CDR2 are MNHEY and SVGAGI. This CDR3 spans 14 amino acids. The sample holds a few counts of this clone. Its cognate antigen is unknown. Expressed TCRB transcripts got sequenced, as all isolated RNA was reverse transcribed. Profiled with immunoSEQ multiplex PCR; TCRdb holds only in-frame clones, not every one. The table lists 600,000 to 700,000 clones, about an eighth of them singletons, with less than 0.025% in the top ten. The study's findings and limits: At VDJ recombination sites, type 1 diabetes patients had fewer insertions and more deleted nucleotides. There was a moderate but significant shortening of TCRB CDR3s in all four CD4+ subsets of Type 1 diabetes patients.

The rearrangement joins TRBV6-5 to TRBJ1-6; 9 bases map to TRBD1. The source is a man aged 18 to 35 with type 1 diabetes. The source material was naive CD4+ T cells from blood. CDR3 DNA sequence: TGTGCCAGCAGAAAGGGACAGGGTTCGTCACCCCTCCACTTT. Its protein is CASRKGQGSSPLHF.